What follows are 8 T cell receptor beta chains derived from one specimen sequenced in a study of PD-1 blockade in classical Hodgkin lymphoma. The sample's time point: newly diagnosed, previously untreated cHL patient sample. This table comes from immunoSEQ multiplex PCR, and its TCRdb copy is limited to in-frame clones, with some not included. This table has roughly 34,000 clones, 90% to 95% appearing once. The source material was peripheral blood mononuclear cells (PBMCs). These receptors all stem from a human donor with classical Hodgkin lymphoma.

The chain uses TRBV6-5 and TRBJ2-7; a possible D gene is TRBD1 (5 bases). V was cut by 2 bases and J by 3 bases, with 14 bases left in between. Germline V gene sequence: CDR1 MNHEY, CDR2 SVGAGI. This CDR3 comprises 15 residues. The CDR3 loop is CASSYQVGAVYEQYF. In DNA form, the CDR3 reads TGTGCCAGCAGTTACCAGGTAGGGGCCGTCTACGAGCAGTACTTC.

This clone was seen once. The chain carries TRBV19 and TRBJ1-5; 8 nucleotides align to TRBD1. Germline lookup yields CDR1 LNHDA and CDR2 SQIVND (reference sequence). Trimming removed 6 bases from V and 7 bases from J; junction bases left unmatched: 8. The CDR3 is made up of 14 amino acids. The CDR3: CASSRDRGLQPQHF. CDR3 nucleotides: TGTGCCAGTAGCCGTGACAGGGGACTCCAGCCCCAGCATTTT.

CDR3 DNA: TGCAGTGCTAGAGAGGGTGAAGAGCAGTTCTTC. Translating it yields CSAREGEEQFF. The J gene is TRBJ2-1, the V gene TRBV20-1; no clear D. The CDR3 runs 11 residues. Trimming left V 0 bases short and J 10 bases short, with 7 bases between. In germline, CDR1 is DFQATT, CDR2 SNEGSKA (reference sequence).

The genes are TRBV7-2 and TRBJ1-2, with D possibly matching TRBD1 (5 bases). CDR3 length: 14 residues. Trimming took off 5 bases at V and 3 bases at J, with 13 bases between the two ends. From germline, CDR1 is SGHTA and CDR2 FQGNSA. The CDR3 nucleotides read TGTGCCAGCAGCGACCGGGGGATGTACTATGGCTACACCTTC. Residues: CASSDRGMYYGYTF.

The rearrangement joins TRBV2 to TRBJ1-3; no clear D gene. The CDR3 spans 13 residues. CDR1 is SNHLY, CDR2 FYNNEI, per germline. The V and J ends lost 11 bases and 2 bases respectively, with 13 bases between them. CDR3 residues: CAGQRRAGNTIYF. The CDR3 DNA sequence: TGTGCCGGTCAACGACGAGCTGGAAACACCATATATTTT.

The chain combines TRBV2 with TRBJ2-5; the D gene is possibly TRBD2 (7 bases). Germline V gene lookup returns CDR1 SNHLY and CDR2 FYNNEI. The CDR3 spans 13 residues. Trimming cost V 4 bases and J 7 bases, with 13 bases left between them. Here the CDR3 DNA reads TGTGCCAGCAGTGGGGGGGGCGCTGGGACCCAGTACTTC. Amino acid sequence: CASSGGGAGTQYF. Using reference TRBV2 and TRBJ2-5 for the parts outside the CDR3, the full variable domain is EPEVTQTPSHQVTQMGQEVILRCVPISNHLYFYWYRQILGQKVEFLVSFYNNEISEKSEIFDDQFSVERPDGSNFTLKIRSTKLEDSAMYFCASSGGGAGTQYFGPGTRLLVL.

The genes are TRBV5-6 and TRBJ2-7; D may correspond to TRBD1 or TRBD2 (5 bases each). Germline CDR1 and CDR2: SGHDT and YYEEEE. V was pared by 4 bases and J by 6 bases, with 11 bases between. The CDR3 totals 12 residues. Here the CDR3 reads CASSPVGGEQYF. CDR3 coding DNA: TGTGCCAGCAGCCCCGTTGGGGGCGAGCAGTACTTC.

A single count supports this clone. The chain is built from TRBV2 and TRBJ1-5; maybe TRBD1 (5 bases). The CDR3 runs to 15 residues. The V gene's germline CDR1 is SNHLY and CDR2 FYNNEI. V shed 6 bases and J shed 1 base, with 13 bases lying between them. For the CDR3, the DNA is TGTGCCAGCAGGAGGGGAGGGGACAGCAATCAGCCCCAGCATTTT. It encodes CASRRGGDSNQPQHF.